This T cell receptor beta chain is drawn from a study of blood T cell repertoires in COVID-19. Across the study: Samples came from the United States, Italy and Spain, spanning acute and convalescent COVID-19. PBMCs, B-cell-depleted T cells, or T cells provided the cDNA or gDNA that made up the material.

In the authors' methods: Amplification from reference gene primers served as the basis for estimated nucleated cell counts. The table came from immunoSEQ multiplex PCR; TCRdb's copy has only in-frame clones and leaves some out. The V and J calls and clone size come from that table; D and trimming were worked out from the DNA. The sample consists of about 150,000 clones, roughly 84% of them appearing once. CDR1 and CDR2 from the germline V gene are SGHRS and YFSETQ. The V gene lost 2 bases and the J gene lost 0 bases, with 15 bases spanning the gap. This CDR3 has 17 amino acids. The TCR originated in a woman of 80 years or more with active or convalescent COVID-19. The sample comprised peripheral blood. The rearrangement links TRBV5-1 to TRBJ2-1, with D possibly TRBD2 on 5 matching bases. Here the CDR3 DNA reads TGCGCCAGCAGCTTTGGTAGCGTTGATCTCTCCTACAATGAGCAGTTCTTC. This encodes CASSFGSVDLSYNEQFF.